These T cell receptor beta chains were read from a single sample in a study of cytomegalovirus exposure and HLA in healthy donors. Assay: immunoSEQ multiplex PCR; the TCRdb copy retains only in-frame clones and omits some. The sample has 200,000 to 250,000 clones; 65% to 85% are singletons. Sequenced sample: PBMCs. The receptor set was obtained from a man aged 45 to 65 in good health and CMV-seronegative. Each CDR3 is given with its conserved first and last residue. Each record gives: clone size, V gene, D gene, J gene, CDR3 DNA, CDR3 protein. A D gene is named only where the DNA matches it firmly. Clone size, where shown, is once, few, many, or a class for clones that have expanded.

NA	TRBV9	TRBD2	TRBJ2-2	TGTGCCAGCAGCGTAGAGGCGTGGGGGGGTATGGCCGGGGAGCTGTTTTTT	CASSVEAWGGMAGELFF
NA	TRBV9	NA	TRBJ2-3	TGTGCCAGCAGCGCGACAGACCCCACTTACACAGATACGCAGTATTTT	CASSATDPTYTDTQYF
NA	TRBV18	TRBD1	TRBJ1-2	TGTGCCAGCTCCGAGGACAGGTCTTCGAACTATGGCTACACCTTC	CASSEDRSSNYGYTF
few	TRBV6-5	TRBD1	TRBJ2-7	TGTGCCAGCGCGGCAGGGGGCCTCTACGAGCAGTACTTC	CASAAGGLYEQYF
NA	TRBV7-2	NA	TRBJ2-4	TGTGCCAGCAGCCCCAATAGTTTACGTTCGCCTGAAAACATTCAGTACTTC	CASSPNSLRSPENIQYF
NA	TRBV27	TRBD1	TRBJ2-7	TGTGCCAGCAGTTTTACAGGGGGCTACGAGCAGTACTTC	CASSFTGGYEQYF
NA	TRBV5-1	NA	TRBJ2-7	TGCGCCAGCAGCTTGTTGGGGGCGCAAATCGGCCCCTACGAGCAGTACTTC	CASSLLGAQIGPYEQYF
NA	TRBV28	TRBD1	TRBJ2-7	TGTGCCAGCACGACAGGGACCTACGAGCAGTACTTC	CASTTGTYEQYF
NA	TRBV9	NA	TRBJ1-4	TGTGCCAGCAGCTTTGGGTCGGGGGCTAATGAAAAACTGTTTTTT	CASSFGSGANEKLFF
NA	TRBV11-2	TRBD1	TRBJ2-7	TGTGCCAGCCGAGGGACAGGGACCCACTACGAGCAGTACTTC	CASRGTGTHYEQYF
NA	TRBV7-7	TRBD2	TRBJ2-1	TGTGCTAGCAGCCCGGATCGGGGGGGCAGGAAGTTCTTC	CASSPDRGGRKFF
NA	TRBV11-3	NA	TRBJ2-4	TGTGCCAGCAGCTTAGCGGGGAGGGAGGGGGACATTCAGTACTTC	CASSLAGREGDIQYF
NA	TRBV29-1	NA	TRBJ2-3	TGCAGCGTACGAACGGGACTCACAGATACGCAGTATTTT	CSVRTGLTDTQYF
once	TRBV28	NA	TRBJ2-7	TGTGCCAGCAGTTATAGTAACGAGCAGTACTTC	CASSYSNEQYF
NA	TRBV6-5	NA	TRBJ2-2	TGTGCCAGCACCTTAAGTACAGGGACCGGGGAGCTGTTTTTT	CASTLSTGTGELFF
once	TRBV4-1	NA	TRBJ2-7	TGCGCCAGCAGCCAAGATCGTCAGGGTTCCGCAACTGACTACGAGCAGTACTTC	CASSQDRQGSATDYEQYF
NA	TRBV5-1	TRBD1	TRBJ2-7	TGCGCCAGCAGCTTTACAGGGGACGAGCAGTACTTC	CASSFTGDEQYF
NA	TRBV9	TRBD1	TRBJ2-3	TGTGCCAGCAGCGTAGAGGGACAGGGTGCAGATACGCAGTATTTT	CASSVEGQGADTQYF
NA	TRBV7-9	NA	TRBJ2-7	TGTGCCAGCAGCTTACGCGGGAACCCCTACGAGCAGTACTTC	CASSLRGNPYEQYF
few	TRBV27	NA	TRBJ2-1	TGTGCCAGCAGTTTCCGGTGGAGGGCGGCGCAGTTCTTC	CASSFRWRAAQFF
few	TRBV5-4	NA	TRBJ1-5	TGTGCCAGCAGCCAACAGGGTCCCCAGCAGCCCCAGCATTTT	CASSQQGPQQPQHF
NA	TRBV6-5	TRBD1	TRBJ1-5	TGTGCCAGCAGAGCTGCCGGGACAGATTATCAGCCCCAGCATTTT	CASRAAGTDYQPQHF
once	TRBV28	TRBD1	TRBJ1-5	TGTGCCAGCAGGGGGGGACAGGTACTAAATCAGCCCCAGCATTTT	CASRGGQVLNQPQHF
NA	TRBV6-6	NA	TRBJ1-5	TGTGCCAGCAGCCACGGGTTGGCCCAGCATTTT	CASSHGLAQHF